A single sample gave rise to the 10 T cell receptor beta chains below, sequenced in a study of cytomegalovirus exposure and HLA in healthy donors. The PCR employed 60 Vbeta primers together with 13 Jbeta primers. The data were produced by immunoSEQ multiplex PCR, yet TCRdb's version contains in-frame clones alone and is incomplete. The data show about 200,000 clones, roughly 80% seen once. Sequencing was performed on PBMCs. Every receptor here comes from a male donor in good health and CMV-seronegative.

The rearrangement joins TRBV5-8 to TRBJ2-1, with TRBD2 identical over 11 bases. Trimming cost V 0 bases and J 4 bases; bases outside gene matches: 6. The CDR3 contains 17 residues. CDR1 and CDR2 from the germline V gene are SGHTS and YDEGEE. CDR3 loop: CASSLGGTSGGYNEQFF. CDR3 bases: TGTGCCAGCAGCTTGGGGGGGACTAGCGGAGGGTACAATGAGCAGTTCTTC.

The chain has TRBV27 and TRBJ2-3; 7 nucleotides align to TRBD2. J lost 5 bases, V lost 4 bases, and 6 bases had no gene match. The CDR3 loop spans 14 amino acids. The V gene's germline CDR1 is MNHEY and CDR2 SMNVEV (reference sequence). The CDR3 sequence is CASSYGLDKDTQYF. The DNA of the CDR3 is TGTGCCAGCAGTTATGGACTAGACAAAGATACGCAGTATTTT.

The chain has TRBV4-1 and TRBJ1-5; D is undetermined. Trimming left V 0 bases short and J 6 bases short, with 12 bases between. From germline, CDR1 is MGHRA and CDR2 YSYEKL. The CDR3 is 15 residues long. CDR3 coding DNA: TGCGCCAGCAGCCAAGATAGCCTAAGCGGTCAGCCCCAGCATTTT. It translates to CASSQDSLSGQPQHF.

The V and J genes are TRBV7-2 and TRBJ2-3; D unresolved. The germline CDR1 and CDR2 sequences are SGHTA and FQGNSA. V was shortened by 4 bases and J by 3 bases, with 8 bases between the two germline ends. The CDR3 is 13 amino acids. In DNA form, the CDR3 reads TGTGCCAGCAGCTCCTGGCGGACAGATACGCAGTATTTT. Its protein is CASSSWRTDTQYF.

The CDR3 DNA sequence: TGTGCCAGCAGTTTACCTAGCGGGACCTACAATGAGCAGTTCTTC. The encoded protein is CASSLPSGTYNEQFF. The V gene is TRBV28, the J gene TRBJ2-1; 9 nucleotides align to TRBD2. The CDR3 spans 15 residues. Germline V gives CDR1 MDHEN, CDR2 SYDVKM. Trimming at V came to 2 bases and at J to 2 bases, leaving 1 base not matched to a gene.

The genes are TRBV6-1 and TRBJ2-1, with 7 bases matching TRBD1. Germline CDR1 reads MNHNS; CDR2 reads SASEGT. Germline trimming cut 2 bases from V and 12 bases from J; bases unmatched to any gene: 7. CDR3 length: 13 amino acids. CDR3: CASSEQTGYRQFF. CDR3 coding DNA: TGTGCCAGCAGTGAACAGACAGGGTACAGGCAGTTCTTC.

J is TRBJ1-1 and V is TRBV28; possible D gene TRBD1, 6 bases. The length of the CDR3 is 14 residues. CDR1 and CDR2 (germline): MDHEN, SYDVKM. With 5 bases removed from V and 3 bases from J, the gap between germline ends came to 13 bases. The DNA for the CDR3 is TGTGCCAGCAGTCCGACCACAGGGTACACTGAAGCTTTCTTT. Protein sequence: CASSPTTGYTEAFF.

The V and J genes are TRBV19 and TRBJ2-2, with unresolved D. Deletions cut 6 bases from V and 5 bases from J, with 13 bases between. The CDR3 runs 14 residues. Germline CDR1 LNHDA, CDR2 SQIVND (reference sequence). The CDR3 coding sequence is TGTGCCAGTAGCCCCAGGATTGGTACCGGGGAGCTGTTTTTT. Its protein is CASSPRIGTGELFF.

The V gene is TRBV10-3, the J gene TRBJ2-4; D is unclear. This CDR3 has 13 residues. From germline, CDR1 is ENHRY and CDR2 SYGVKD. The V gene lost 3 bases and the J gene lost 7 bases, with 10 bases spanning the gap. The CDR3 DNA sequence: TGTGCCATCAGTGACCAGGCTGGGAACATTCAGTACTTC. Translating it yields CAISDQAGNIQYF.

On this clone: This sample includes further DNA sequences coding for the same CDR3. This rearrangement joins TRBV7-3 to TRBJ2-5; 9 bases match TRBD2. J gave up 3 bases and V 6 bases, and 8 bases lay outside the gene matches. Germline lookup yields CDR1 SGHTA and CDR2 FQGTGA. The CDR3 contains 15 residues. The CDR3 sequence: CASSSGSGSEETQYF. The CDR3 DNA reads TGTGCCAGCAGTAGCGGGAGCGGATCCGAAGAGACCCAGTACTTC.